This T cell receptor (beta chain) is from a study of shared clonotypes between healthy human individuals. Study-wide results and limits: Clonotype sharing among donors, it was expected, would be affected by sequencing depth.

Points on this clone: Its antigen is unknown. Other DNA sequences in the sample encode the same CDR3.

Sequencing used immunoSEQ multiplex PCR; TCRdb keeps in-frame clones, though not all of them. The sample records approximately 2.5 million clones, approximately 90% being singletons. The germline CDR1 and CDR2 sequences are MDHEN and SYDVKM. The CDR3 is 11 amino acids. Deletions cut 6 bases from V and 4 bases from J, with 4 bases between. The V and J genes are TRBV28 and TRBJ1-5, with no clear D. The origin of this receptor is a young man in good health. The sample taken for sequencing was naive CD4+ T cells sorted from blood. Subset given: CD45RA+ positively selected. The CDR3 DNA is TGTGCCAGCAGGACGAATCAGCCCCAGCATTTT. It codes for CASRTNQPQHF.